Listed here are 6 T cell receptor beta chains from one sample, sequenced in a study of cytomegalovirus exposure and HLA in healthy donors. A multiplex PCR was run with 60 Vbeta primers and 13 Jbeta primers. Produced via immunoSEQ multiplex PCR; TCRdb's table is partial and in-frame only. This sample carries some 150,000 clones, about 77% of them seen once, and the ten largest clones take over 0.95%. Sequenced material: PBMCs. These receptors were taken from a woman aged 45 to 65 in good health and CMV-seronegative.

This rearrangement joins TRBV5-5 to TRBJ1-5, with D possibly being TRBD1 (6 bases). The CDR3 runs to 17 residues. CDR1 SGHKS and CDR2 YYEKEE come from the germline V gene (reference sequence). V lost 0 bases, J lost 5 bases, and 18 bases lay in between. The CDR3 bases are TGTGCCAGCAGCTTGGGCGTTAAAACAGGGTTGGATCAGCCCCAGCATTTT. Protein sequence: CASSLGVKTGLDQPQHF.

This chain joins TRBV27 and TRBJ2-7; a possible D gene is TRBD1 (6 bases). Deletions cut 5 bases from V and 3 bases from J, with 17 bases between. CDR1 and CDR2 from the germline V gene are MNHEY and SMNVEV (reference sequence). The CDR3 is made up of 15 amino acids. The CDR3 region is CASSPLQGGGYEQYF. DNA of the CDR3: TGTGCCAGCAGTCCATTACAGGGCGGTGGCTACGAGCAGTACTTC.

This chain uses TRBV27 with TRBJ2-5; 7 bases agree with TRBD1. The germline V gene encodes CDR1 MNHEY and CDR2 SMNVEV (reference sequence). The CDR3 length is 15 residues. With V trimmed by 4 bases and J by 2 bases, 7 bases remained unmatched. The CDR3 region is CASSSLGGQQETQYF. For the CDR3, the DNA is TGTGCCAGCAGTTCATTAGGGGGACAGCAAGAGACCCAGTACTTC.

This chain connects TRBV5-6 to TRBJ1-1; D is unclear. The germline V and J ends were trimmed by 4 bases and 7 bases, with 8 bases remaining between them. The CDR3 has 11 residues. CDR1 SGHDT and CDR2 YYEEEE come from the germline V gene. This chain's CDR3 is CASSLSGEAFF. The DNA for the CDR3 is TGTGCCAGCAGCCTTTCCGGTGAAGCTTTCTTT.

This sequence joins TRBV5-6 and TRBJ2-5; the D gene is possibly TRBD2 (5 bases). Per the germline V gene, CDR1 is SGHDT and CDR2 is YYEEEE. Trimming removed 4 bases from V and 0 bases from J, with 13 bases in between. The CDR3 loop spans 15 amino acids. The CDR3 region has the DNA TGTGCCAGCAGCGGGGAACTAGTCTACCAAGAGACCCAGTACTTC. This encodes CASSGELVYQETQYF.

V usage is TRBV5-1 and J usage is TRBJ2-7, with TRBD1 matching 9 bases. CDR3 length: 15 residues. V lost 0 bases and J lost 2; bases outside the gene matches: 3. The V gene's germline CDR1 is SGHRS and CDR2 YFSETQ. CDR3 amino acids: CASSLGTGVTYEQYF. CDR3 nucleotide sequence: TGCGCCAGCAGCTTGGGGACAGGGGTAACCTACGAGCAGTACTTC. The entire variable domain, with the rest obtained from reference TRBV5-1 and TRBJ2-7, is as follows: KAGVTQTPRYLIKTRGQQVTLSCSPISGHRSVSWYQQTPGQGLQFLFEYFSETQRNKGNFPGRFSGRQFSNSRSEMNVSTLELGDSALYLCASSLGTGVTYEQYFGPGTRLTVT.